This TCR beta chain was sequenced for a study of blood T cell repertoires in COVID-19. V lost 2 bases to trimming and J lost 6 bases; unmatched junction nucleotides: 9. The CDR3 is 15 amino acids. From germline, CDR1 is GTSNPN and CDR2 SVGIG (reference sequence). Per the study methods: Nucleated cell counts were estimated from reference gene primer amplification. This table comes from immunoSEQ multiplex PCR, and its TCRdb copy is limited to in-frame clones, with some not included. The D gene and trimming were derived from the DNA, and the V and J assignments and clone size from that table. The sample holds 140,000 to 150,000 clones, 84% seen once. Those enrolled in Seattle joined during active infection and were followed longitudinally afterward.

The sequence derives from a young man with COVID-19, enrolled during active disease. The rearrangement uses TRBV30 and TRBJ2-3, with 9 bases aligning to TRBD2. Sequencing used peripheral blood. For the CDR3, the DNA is TGTGCCTGGAGTCAAAATAGCGGGAGACAGGATACGCAGTATTTT. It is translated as CAWSQNSGRQDTQYF.